These 6 T cell receptor beta chains came from one sample sequenced in a study of T cell responses to AZD1222 COVID-19 vaccine. TCRdb's table, derived via immunoSEQ multiplex PCR, lists solely in-frame clones and lacks some. In the table there are tens of thousands of clones, 88% of which are singletons. Sample: peripheral blood, taken 28 days after the second dose of the MenACWY control vaccine. The receptors here all came from an adult who received the MenACWY meningococcal vaccine as a control.

This rearrangement joins TRBV30 to TRBJ1-6; 7 bases align to TRBD1. Unmatched junction bases numbered 6, after V lost 2 bases and J lost 8 bases. From germline, CDR1 is GTSNPN and CDR2 SVGIG (reference sequence). The length of the CDR3 is 14 residues. CDR3 sequence reads: CAWSKGGEDSPLHF. The CDR3 bases are TGTGCCTGGAGTAAAGGGGGCGAGGATTCACCCCTCCACTTT.

This chain uses TRBV3-1 (or the pseudogene TRBV3-2) with TRBJ1-6; no clear D. CDR1 and CDR2 from the germline V gene are LGHDT and YNNKEL (reference sequence). CDR3 length equals 15 residues. Trimming cost V 1 base and J 6 bases, with 10 bases left between them. CDR3 sequence reads: CASSQVRDGNSPLHF. The DNA for the CDR3 is TGTGCCAGCAGCCAAGTACGGGATGGTAATTCACCCCTCCACTTT.

This chain uses TRBV18 with TRBJ1-1, with D unclear. The CDR3 runs 14 residues. V lost 2 bases and J 5 bases, leaving 12 bases between the germline ends. Germline CDR1 and CDR2: KGHSH and LQKENI. The CDR3 loop is CASSPNEIETEAFF. CDR3 nucleotides: TGTGCCAGCTCACCAAATGAAATAGAAACTGAAGCTTTCTTT.

This clone appeared a single time. This chain connects TRBV28 to TRBJ1-6; 12 nucleotides agree with TRBD1. The CDR3 is 16 residues long. The trim removed 8 bases at V and 6 bases at J, leaving 8 bases unmatched. Germline V gene data show CDR1 as MDHEN and CDR2 as SYDVKM. The CDR3 DNA sequence: TGTGCCAGCGGCACCCGGGACAGGGGGCCTAATTCACCCCTCCACTTT. This gives the protein CASGTRDRGPNSPLHF. Supplemented by reference TRBV28 and TRBJ1-6, the full variable domain reads DVKVTQSSRYLVKRTGEKVFLECVQDMDHENMFWYRQDPGLGLRLIYFSYDVKMKEKGDIPEGYSVSREKKERFSLILESASTNQTSMYLCASGTRDRGPNSPLHFGNGTRLTVT.

The chain combines TRBV7-8 with TRBJ2-3, with 11 bases aligning to TRBD2. Germline CDR1 is SGHVS and CDR2 is FQNEAQ. Losses at the gene ends were 1 base for V and 3 bases for J; bases not matched to a gene: 3. The CDR3 spans 16 residues. The CDR3 nucleotides read TGTGCCAGCAGCTTAGGGCTAGCGGGGGGAACAGATACGCAGTATTTT. Translated: CASSLGLAGGTDTQYF.

The CDR3 DNA sequence: TGTGCCAGCAGCCAACTTCAGCCCAGTGGCTATGGCTACACCTTC. Translation: CASSQLQPSGYGYTF. This chain connects TRBV3-1 (or the pseudogene TRBV3-2) to TRBJ1-2; D ambiguous. Germline CDR1 reads LGHDT; CDR2 reads YNNKEL (reference sequence). Trimming stripped 2 bases from V and 4 bases from J, with 14 bases between. The CDR3 covers 15 residues.